This TCR beta chain was captured by sequencing in a study of blood T cell repertoires in COVID-19. Original data processing: Reference gene primers were amplified, and this amplification served to estimate nucleated cell counts. The assay was immunoSEQ multiplex PCR, and TCRdb's table has in-frame clones only and misses some. Clone size and the V and J calls come from that table; the DNA yielded D and trimming. The table has 140,000 to 150,000 clones, approximately 81% seen once. In germline, CDR1 is DFQATT, CDR2 SNEGSKA (reference sequence). J was trimmed by 5 bases and V by 3 bases; bases with no gene match: 11. The CDR3 runs to 15 residues.

The sequencing sample was made of peripheral blood. The V call is TRBV20-1, the J call TRBJ2-5, with 8 bases aligning to TRBD2. This sequence originates from a human donor in a cohort sampled during active COVID-19. The CDR3 sequence is CSASTSGGLRETQYF. CDR3 DNA sequence: TGCAGTGCTAGTACCAGCGGGGGCCTCCGGGAGACCCAGTACTTC.